This TCR beta chain was found in a study of cytomegalovirus exposure and HLA in healthy donors. The V and J ends lost 0 bases and 5 bases respectively, with 8 bases between them. The CDR3 spans 14 residues. Germline CDR1 and CDR2: SGHVS and FQNEAQ. 13 Jbeta primers and 60 Vbeta primers were used for the PCR. TCRdb's table, derived via immunoSEQ multiplex PCR, lists solely in-frame clones and lacks some. The table shows fewer than 55,000 clones, with 55% to 80% occurring only once. Sequenced: PBMCs. V is TRBV7-8 and J is TRBJ2-1; no definite D call. This clonotype was obtained from a woman aged 50 to 60 in good health and CMV-seropositive. The CDR3 DNA sequence: TGTGCCAGCAGCTTAGCAGAGCTAGACAATGAGCAGTTCTTC. Encoded protein: CASSLAELDNEQFF. The whole variable domain, filled in from reference TRBV7-8 and TRBJ2-1, reads GAGVSQSPRYKVAKRGQDVALRCDPISGHVSLFWYQQALGQGPEFLTYFQNEAQLDKSGLPSDRFFAERPEGSVSTLKIQRTQQEDSAVYLCASSLAELDNEQFFGPGTRLTVL.